This entry lists 9 T cell receptor beta chains sequenced from one sample in a study of shared clonotypes between healthy human individuals. TCRdb's copy holds only in-frame clones and misses some; the assay was immunoSEQ multiplex PCR. This sample has around 2.5 million clones, with 90% to 95% found just once. Sequencing was performed on naive CD4+ T cells from PBMCs. Sample subset: CD45RA+ positively selected. Source of these receptors: a young man in good health. Some clones in this sample may be carry-over from other donors' samples.

This chain connects TRBV5-1 to TRBJ2-7; D is undetermined. V lost 0 bases and J lost 4, with 8 bases in between. CDR3 size: 13 residues. Per the germline V gene, CDR1 is SGHRS and CDR2 is YFSETQ. CDR3 loop: CASSLELMYEQYF. In DNA, the CDR3 is TGCGCCAGCAGCTTGGAGCTGATGTACGAGCAGTACTTC. Full variable domain (rest looked up from reference TRBV5-1 and TRBJ2-7): KAGVTQTPRYLIKTRGQQVTLSCSPISGHRSVSWYQQTPGQGLQFLFEYFSETQRNKGNFPGRFSGRQFSNSRSEMNVSTLELGDSALYLCASSLELMYEQYFGPGTRLTVT.

The V gene is TRBV5-8, the J gene TRBJ1-3; D is uncertain. Germline lookup yields CDR1 SGHTS and CDR2 YDEGEE. This CDR3 is 15 amino acids long. Trimming shortened V by 1 base and J by 0 bases, and 8 bases separated the two germline ends. The DNA for the CDR3 is TGTGCCAGCAGCTTGAGCAGAATCTCTGGAAACACCATATATTTT. The encoded protein is CASSLSRISGNTIYF.

This chain links TRBV4-3 with TRBJ1-1; D is possibly TRBD1 (5 bases). Looked up from germline, CDR1 is LGHNA and CDR2 is YSLEER. The CDR3 totals 16 residues. V was shortened by 3 bases and J by 11 bases, with 25 bases between the two germline ends. The CDR3 DNA follows: TGCGCCAGCAGCCAGGCGGAAACTTCGGGACGCCGTGAGGCTTTCTTT. As protein: CASSQAETSGRREAFF.

The chain employs TRBV27 and TRBJ1-2; possible D gene TRBD1, 5 bases. Germline values: CDR1 MNHEY, CDR2 SMNVEV (reference sequence). V lost 6 bases to trimming and J lost 8 bases, with 22 bases between them. The CDR3 is made up of 15 amino acids. The CDR3 region is CASRPLGQGVYGYTF. For the CDR3, the DNA is TGTGCCAGCAGACCCCTTGGCCAGGGTGTTTACGGCTACACCTTC.

This clone showed up just once. The same CDR3 arises from other DNA sequences in this sample as well. This chain uses TRBV15 with TRBJ2-7; D perhaps matches TRBD2 (6 bases). V dropped 1 base and J dropped 0 bases, with 13 bases sitting between them. The CDR3 is 16 residues long. Germline assignment: CDR1 LNHNV and CDR2 YYDKDF (reference sequence). The CDR3 is CATSRGGTLSSYEQYF. As DNA, the CDR3 is TGTGCCACCAGCAGAGGAGGGACTCTCAGCTCCTACGAGCAGTACTTC.

This sequence joins TRBV14 and TRBJ2-1; 9 nucleotides align to TRBD2. Germline trimming cut 1 base from V and 7 bases from J; bases unmatched to any gene: 11. This CDR3 has 17 amino acids. Germline CDR1 is SGHDN and CDR2 is FVKESK. Here the CDR3 reads CASSQVRAGTSRNEQFF. CDR3 DNA: TGTGCCAGCAGCCAAGTCAGAGCCGGGACTAGCAGAAATGAGCAGTTCTTC.

The rearrangement joins TRBV4-3 to TRBJ1-5, with D hard to call. This CDR3 has 16 amino acids. The germline CDR1 and CDR2 sequences are LGHNA and YSLEER. The V end was cut by 0 bases, the J end by 1 base, with 10 bases between. CDR3 loop: CASSQDFRQSNQPQHF. CDR3 in DNA: TGCGCCAGCAGCCAAGATTTTCGGCAAAGCAATCAGCCCCAGCATTTT.

The V call is TRBV4-3, the J call TRBJ2-2; 11 bases match TRBD2. With 1 base clipped from V and 5 bases from J, the junction kept 6 bases outside the gene matches. Germline values: CDR1 LGHNA, CDR2 YSLEER. The CDR3 consists of 17 residues. The CDR3 nucleotides are TGCGCCAGCAGCCAAGGGACTAGCGGGCGGGCAACCGGGGAGCTGTTTTTT. Translated, it gives CASSQGTSGRATGELFF.

V usage is TRBV28 and J usage is TRBJ2-5; TRBD2 matches at 7 bases. CDR3 length: 12 amino acids. Germline V lookup: CDR1 MDHEN, CDR2 SYDVKM. Losses at the gene ends were 2 bases for V and 11 bases for J; bases not matched to a gene: 5. The CDR3 coding sequence is TGTGCCAGCAGTTTACTAGCGGATGAGCAGTACTTC. The encoded protein is CASSLLADEQYF.